The rows below give T cell receptor beta chains drawn from one sample of a study of blood T cell repertoires in COVID-19. Repertoires were generated with immunoSEQ multiplex PCR, while TCRdb's copy carries only in-frame clones and drops some. The top ten clones hold about 2.5% of a sample with some 240,000 clones, 65% to 90% of them seen once. Sequenced sample: peripheral blood. These TCRs come from a woman aged 70 to 79 with COVID-19, enrolled during active disease. CDR3s leave out the opening cysteine and the closing phenylalanine or tryptophan. The order of the fields is V gene, D gene, J gene, CDR3 length, CDR3 protein. The D gene is left open where the match is weak.

v_gene: TRBV11-1; d_gene: TRBD1; j_gene: TRBJ2-7; len: 12; CDR3aa: ASSLDSGGYEQY
v_gene: TRBV2; d_gene: NA; j_gene: TRBJ1-1; len: 9; CDR3aa: ASSDRPEAF
v_gene: TRBV20-1; d_gene: TRBD1; j_gene: TRBJ2-7; len: 9; CDR3aa: SATTGGEQY
v_gene: TRBV6-1; d_gene: NA; j_gene: TRBJ1-1; len: 14; CDR3aa: ASSDQGPSLNTEAF
v_gene: TRBV6-2/TRBV6-3; d_gene: NA; j_gene: TRBJ2-7; len: 11; CDR3aa: ASSSFTSYEQY
v_gene: TRBV5-4; d_gene: TRBD1; j_gene: TRBJ1-2; len: 12; CDR3aa: ASSRRDRGYGYT
v_gene: TRBV29-1; d_gene: TRBD1; j_gene: TRBJ2-7; len: 11; CDR3aa: SVGDRAAGEQY
v_gene: TRBV2; d_gene: TRBD1; j_gene: TRBJ2-7; len: 13; CDR3aa: ASRSSTGNSYEQY
v_gene: TRBV6-5; d_gene: TRBD2; j_gene: TRBJ2-1; len: 13; CDR3aa: ASTPSGSPYNEQF
v_gene: TRBV6-5; d_gene: NA; j_gene: TRBJ2-7; len: 12; CDR3aa: ASSYRGPLDEQY
v_gene: TRBV5-1; d_gene: NA; j_gene: TRBJ2-1; len: 12; CDR3aa: ASSLGQGHNEQF
v_gene: TRBV4-1; d_gene: TRBD2; j_gene: TRBJ2-2; len: 14; CDR3aa: ASSQDPGGNTGELF
v_gene: TRBV9; d_gene: TRBD2; j_gene: TRBJ2-1; len: 13; CDR3aa: ASSVELALYNEQF
v_gene: TRBV7-2; d_gene: TRBD1; j_gene: TRBJ1-5; len: 14; CDR3aa: ASSLGGQGINQPQH
v_gene: TRBV10-3; d_gene: TRBD1; j_gene: TRBJ1-5; len: 13; CDR3aa: AISAGQGSNQPQH
v_gene: TRBV11-3; d_gene: NA; j_gene: TRBJ2-6; len: 14; CDR3aa: ASSPTGVTGANVLT
v_gene: TRBV4-1; d_gene: TRBD1; j_gene: TRBJ1-5; len: 13; CDR3aa: ASSQGWDSDQPQH
v_gene: TRBV7-2; d_gene: TRBD1; j_gene: TRBJ1-2; len: 11; CDR3aa: ASSPADRGGYT
v_gene: TRBV5-1; d_gene: NA; j_gene: TRBJ2-4; len: 13; CDR3aa: ASSLEASVKNIQY
v_gene: TRBV5-4; d_gene: NA; j_gene: TRBJ2-5; len: 11; CDR3aa: ASRVGGQETQY
v_gene: TRBV2; d_gene: NA; j_gene: TRBJ1-2; len: 11; CDR3aa: ASSDVGADGYT
v_gene: TRBV19; d_gene: NA; j_gene: TRBJ1-5; len: 11; CDR3aa: ASTLGGLQPQH
v_gene: TRBV27; d_gene: NA; j_gene: TRBJ1-4; len: 16; CDR3aa: ASSRLGGQTSRNEKLF
v_gene: TRBV5-1; d_gene: TRBD2; j_gene: TRBJ2-1; len: 12; CDR3aa: ASSSSGGYNEQF
v_gene: TRBV11-2; d_gene: TRBD1; j_gene: TRBJ1-2; len: 12; CDR3aa: ASSLQFQGAGYT
v_gene: TRBV7-9; d_gene: NA; j_gene: TRBJ1-2; len: 12; CDR3aa: ASSLDNVNYGYT
v_gene: TRBV5-4; d_gene: NA; j_gene: TRBJ1-1; len: 13; CDR3aa: ASSSHRALNTEAF